This TCR beta chain was sequenced during a study of blood T cell repertoires in COVID-19. In the study overall: The samples span acute and convalescent COVID-19 from the United States, Italy and Spain.

The trim removed 4 bases at V and 4 bases at J, leaving 7 bases unmatched. Germline CDR1 is SGHTS and CDR2 is YDEGEE. The CDR3 has 15 residues. Method: immunoSEQ multiplex PCR; TCRdb's copy keeps in-frame clones and lacks some. This sample has 150,000 or so clones, with about 79% found just once. The sample consisted of PBMCs or T cells enriched from blood (not recorded which). The chain employs TRBV5-8 and TRBJ1-4; TRBD1 aligns across 7 bases. The TCR sequence derives from a man aged 50 or older who had recovered from COVID-19. CDR3 DNA sequence: TGTGCCAGCAGCCCTAGACAGGGCCTTAATGAAAAACTGTTTTTT. Residues: CASSPRQGLNEKLFF. Based on the CDR3 plus reference TRBV5-8 and TRBJ1-4, the full variable domain is EAGVTQSPTHLIKTRGQQATLRCSPISGHTSVYWYQQALGLGLQFLLWYDEGEERNRGNFPPRFSGRQFPNYSSELNVNALELEDSALYLCASSPRQGLNEKLFFGSGTQLSVL.